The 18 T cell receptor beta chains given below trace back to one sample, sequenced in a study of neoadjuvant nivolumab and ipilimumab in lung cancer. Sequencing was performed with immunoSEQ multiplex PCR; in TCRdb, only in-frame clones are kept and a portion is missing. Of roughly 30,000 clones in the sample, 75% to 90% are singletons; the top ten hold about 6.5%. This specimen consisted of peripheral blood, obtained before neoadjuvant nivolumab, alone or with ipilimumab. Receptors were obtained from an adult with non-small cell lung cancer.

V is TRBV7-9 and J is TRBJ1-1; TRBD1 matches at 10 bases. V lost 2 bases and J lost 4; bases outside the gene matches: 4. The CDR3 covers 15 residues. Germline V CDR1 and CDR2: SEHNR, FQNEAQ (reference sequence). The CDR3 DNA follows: TGTGCCAGCAGCTTATCTTGGACAGGGGGCACTGAAGCTTTCTTT. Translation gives CASSLSWTGGTEAFF.

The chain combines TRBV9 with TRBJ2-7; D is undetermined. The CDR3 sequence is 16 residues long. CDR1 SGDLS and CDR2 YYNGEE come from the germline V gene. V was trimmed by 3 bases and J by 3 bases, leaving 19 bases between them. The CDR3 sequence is CASSASRAGGRYEQYF. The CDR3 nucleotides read TGTGCCAGCAGCGCCTCCCGGGCTGGCGGACGCTACGAGCAGTACTTC.

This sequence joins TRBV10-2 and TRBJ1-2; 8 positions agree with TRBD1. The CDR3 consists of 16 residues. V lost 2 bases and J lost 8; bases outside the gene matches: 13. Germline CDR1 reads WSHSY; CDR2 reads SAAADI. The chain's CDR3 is CASSEGYLGQGEGYTF. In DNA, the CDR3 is TGCGCCAGCAGTGAGGGATACTTAGGACAGGGTGAAGGCTACACCTTC.

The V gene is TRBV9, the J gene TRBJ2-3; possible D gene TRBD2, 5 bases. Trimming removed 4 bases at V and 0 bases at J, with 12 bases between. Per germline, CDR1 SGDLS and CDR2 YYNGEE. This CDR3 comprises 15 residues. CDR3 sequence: CASSPPGSSTDTQYF. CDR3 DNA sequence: TGTGCCAGCAGCCCCCCGGGGTCCAGCACAGATACGCAGTATTTT.

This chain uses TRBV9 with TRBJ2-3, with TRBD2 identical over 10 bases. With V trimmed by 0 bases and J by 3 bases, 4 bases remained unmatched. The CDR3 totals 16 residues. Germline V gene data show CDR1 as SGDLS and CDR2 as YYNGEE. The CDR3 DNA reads TGTGCCAGCAGCGTAGGGAGCGGGGGGGTAACAGATACGCAGTATTTT. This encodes CASSVGSGGVTDTQYF. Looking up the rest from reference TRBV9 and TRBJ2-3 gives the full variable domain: DSGVTQTPKHLITATGQRVTLRCSPRSGDLSVYWYQQSLDQGLQFLIQYYNGEERAKGNILERFSAQQFPDLHSELNLSSLELGDSALYFCASSVGSGGVTDTQYFGPGTRLTVL.

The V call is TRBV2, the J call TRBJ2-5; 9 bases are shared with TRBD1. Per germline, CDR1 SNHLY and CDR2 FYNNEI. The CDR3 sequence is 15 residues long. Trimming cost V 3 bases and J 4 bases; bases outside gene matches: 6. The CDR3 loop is CASSEQGQGRETQYF. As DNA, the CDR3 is TGTGCCAGCAGTGAGCAGGGACAGGGTAGAGAGACCCAGTACTTC.

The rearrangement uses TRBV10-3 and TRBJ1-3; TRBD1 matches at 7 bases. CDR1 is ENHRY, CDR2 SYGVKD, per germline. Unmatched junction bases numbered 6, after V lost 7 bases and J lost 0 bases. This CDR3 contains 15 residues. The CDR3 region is CAIKGAGVSGNTIYF. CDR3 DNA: TGTGCCATCAAGGGGGCAGGGGTCTCTGGAAACACCATATATTTT.

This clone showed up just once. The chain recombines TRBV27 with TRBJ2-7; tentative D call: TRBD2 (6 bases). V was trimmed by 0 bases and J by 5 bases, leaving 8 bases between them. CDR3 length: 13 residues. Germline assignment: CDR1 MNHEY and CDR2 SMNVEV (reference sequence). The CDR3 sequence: CASSLSEGNEQYF. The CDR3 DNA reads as TGTGCCAGCAGTTTATCGGAGGGGAACGAGCAGTACTTC.

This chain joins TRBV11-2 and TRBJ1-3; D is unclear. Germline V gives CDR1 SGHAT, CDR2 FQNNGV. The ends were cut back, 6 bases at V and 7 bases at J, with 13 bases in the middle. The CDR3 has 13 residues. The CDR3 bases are TGTGCCAGCAGACAACTTGGGAGGAACACCATATATTTT. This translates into CASRQLGRNTIYF.

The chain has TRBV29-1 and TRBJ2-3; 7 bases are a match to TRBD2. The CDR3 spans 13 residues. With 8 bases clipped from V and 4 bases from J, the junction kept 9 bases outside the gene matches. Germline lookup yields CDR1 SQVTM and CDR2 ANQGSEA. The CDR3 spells CSTEGGEADTQYF. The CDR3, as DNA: TGCAGCACCGAGGGAGGGGAGGCAGATACGCAGTATTTT.

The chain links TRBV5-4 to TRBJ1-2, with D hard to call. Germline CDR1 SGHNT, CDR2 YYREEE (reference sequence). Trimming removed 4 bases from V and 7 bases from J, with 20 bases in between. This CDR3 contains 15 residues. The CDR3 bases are TGTGCCAGCAGCCCTCGGCCCCTAACCGGGCCTGGCTACACCTTC. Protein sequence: CASSPRPLTGPGYTF.

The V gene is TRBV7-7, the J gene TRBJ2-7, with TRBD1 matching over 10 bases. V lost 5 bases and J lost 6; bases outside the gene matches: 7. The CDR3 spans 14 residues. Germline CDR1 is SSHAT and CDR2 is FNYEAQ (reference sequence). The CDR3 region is CASSPGQGGGEQYF. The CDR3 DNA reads TGTGCCAGCAGCCCCGGACAGGGGGGCGGCGAGCAGTACTTC.

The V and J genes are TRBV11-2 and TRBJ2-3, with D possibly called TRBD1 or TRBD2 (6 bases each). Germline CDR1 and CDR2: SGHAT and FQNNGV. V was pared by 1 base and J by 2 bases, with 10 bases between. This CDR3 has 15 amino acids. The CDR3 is CASSLGGGLTDTQYF. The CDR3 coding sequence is TGTGCCAGCAGCTTAGGAGGGGGACTCACAGATACGCAGTATTTT.

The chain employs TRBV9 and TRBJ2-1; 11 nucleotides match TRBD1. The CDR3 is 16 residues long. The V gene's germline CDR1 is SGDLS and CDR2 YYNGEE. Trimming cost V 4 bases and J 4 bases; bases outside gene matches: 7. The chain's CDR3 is CASSSAGTGGYNEQFF. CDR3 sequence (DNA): TGTGCCAGCAGCTCCGCCGGGACAGGGGGATACAATGAGCAGTTCTTC.

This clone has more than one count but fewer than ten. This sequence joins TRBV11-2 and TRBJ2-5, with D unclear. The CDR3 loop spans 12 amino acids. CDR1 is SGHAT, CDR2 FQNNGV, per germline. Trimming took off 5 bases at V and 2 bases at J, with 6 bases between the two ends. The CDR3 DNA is TGTGCCAGCAGCCGTAATCAAGAGACCCAGTACTTC. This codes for CASSRNQETQYF.

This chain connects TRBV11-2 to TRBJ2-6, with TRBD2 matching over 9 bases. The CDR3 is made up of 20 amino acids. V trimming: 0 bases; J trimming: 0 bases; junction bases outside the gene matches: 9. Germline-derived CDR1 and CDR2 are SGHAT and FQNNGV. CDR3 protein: CASSLEGLAGDYSGANVLTF. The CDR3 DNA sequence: TGTGCCAGCAGCTTAGAAGGTTTAGCGGGGGACTACTCTGGGGCCAACGTCCTGACTTTC.

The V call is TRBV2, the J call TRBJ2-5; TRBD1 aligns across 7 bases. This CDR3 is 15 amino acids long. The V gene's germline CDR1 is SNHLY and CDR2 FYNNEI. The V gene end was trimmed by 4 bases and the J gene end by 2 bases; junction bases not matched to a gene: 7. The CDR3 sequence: CASSVIEGAQETQYF. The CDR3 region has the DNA TGTGCCAGCAGTGTTATCGAGGGGGCACAAGAGACCCAGTACTTC.

The CDR3 loop is CASSSSEGEKLFF. DNA for the CDR3: TGTGCCAGCAGCTCCAGTGAGGGAGAAAAACTGTTTTTT. This sequence joins TRBV7-2 and TRBJ1-4; no reliable D call. The CDR3 covers 13 residues. The germline CDR1 and CDR2 sequences are SGHTA and FQGNSA. V was clipped by 4 bases and J by 8 bases, with 11 bases between them.